The 11 T cell receptor beta chains below were found in one sample sequenced in a study of T cell responses to AZD1222 COVID-19 vaccine. Libraries were prepared by immunoSEQ multiplex PCR; TCRdb keeps only in-frame clonotypes and omits some of them. This table holds over 110,000 clones, 75% to 90% found once. Sequencing was performed on peripheral blood, taken on day 0 of AZD1222 vaccination. These receptors all come from an adult in good health.

This sequence joins TRBV7-9 and TRBJ2-7, with 8 bases that match TRBD2. CDR1 SEHNR and CDR2 FQNEAQ come from the germline V gene (reference sequence). The V and J ends lost 5 bases and 2 bases, in that order; junction bases with no gene match: 11. This CDR3 contains 16 residues. The DNA for the CDR3 is TGTGCCAGCAGCCTCGGGGGGGGCGCCACCGCCTACGAGCAGTACTTC. Translation gives CASSLGGGATAYEQYF.

The chain recombines TRBV30 with TRBJ1-2; D call uncertain. This CDR3 is 12 amino acids long. CDR1 is GTSNPN and CDR2 is SVGIG in the germline V gene (reference sequence). The V and J ends lost 5 bases and 2 bases respectively, with 9 bases between them. The CDR3 protein is CAWVVGNYGYTF. DNA for the CDR3: TGTGCCTGGGTAGTGGGGAACTATGGCTACACCTTC.

The V gene is TRBV19, the J gene TRBJ2-5; no clear D. The CDR3 has 16 residues. Germline V gene data show CDR1 as LNHDA and CDR2 as SQIVND (reference sequence). V was pared by 6 bases and J by 2 bases, with 19 bases between. CDR3: CASSLHRAQPQETQYF. For the CDR3, the DNA is TGTGCCAGTAGCCTTCACCGGGCCCAGCCGCAAGAGACCCAGTACTTC.

The chain links TRBV6-1 to TRBJ2-1, with 9 bases that match TRBD1. This CDR3 is 13 amino acids long. V lost 10 bases to trimming and J lost 7 bases; unmatched junction nucleotides: 8. From germline, CDR1 is MNHNS and CDR2 SASEGT. CDR3 in amino acids: CATAPGTGNEQFF. The CDR3 DNA reads as TGTGCCACAGCTCCCGGGACAGGGAATGAGCAGTTCTTC.

The rearrangement links TRBV4-1 to TRBJ1-1, with D perhaps TRBD1 (6 bases). The CDR3 runs 14 residues. Trimming took 1 base from V and 12 from J, leaving 18 bases between them. Germline CDR1 reads MGHRA; CDR2 reads YSYEKL. The CDR3 spells CASSQGQDPGGSFF. The CDR3 nucleotides read TGCGCCAGCAGCCAAGGACAGGACCCCGGGGGGTCTTTCTTT.

V gene TRBV9 combines with J gene TRBJ2-1; D is perhaps TRBD2 (7 bases). The CDR3 is 18 amino acids. Germline assignment: CDR1 SGDLS and CDR2 YYNGEE. The V and J ends lost 0 bases and 1 base respectively, with 17 bases between them. The CDR3 protein is CASSVVPERGGSYNEQFF. For the CDR3, the DNA is TGTGCCAGCAGCGTAGTCCCGGAGAGGGGGGGATCCTACAATGAGCAGTTCTTC.

This clone was seen just once. The CDR3 here is CASSRGTNTGELFF. CDR3 bases: TGTGCCAGCAGCCGCGGGACGAACACCGGGGAGCTGTTTTTT. The V call is TRBV3-1 (or the pseudogene TRBV3-2), the J call TRBJ2-2, with D possibly TRBD2 on 6 matching bases. Germline CDR1 is LGHDT and CDR2 is YNNKEL (reference sequence). This CDR3 contains 14 residues. The germline V and J ends were trimmed by 4 bases and 0 bases, with 6 bases remaining between them.

CDR3 sequence: CTSSQGPFGPDNSPLHF. The CDR3 nucleotides read TGCACCAGCAGCCAAGGGCCGTTCGGGCCGGATAATTCACCCCTCCACTTT. The rearrangement links TRBV1 to TRBJ1-6. TRBV1 is labeled a pseudogene. This CDR3 is built from 17 residues.

The V and J genes are TRBV6-5 and TRBJ1-2; D is undetermined. The CDR3 length is 11 residues. V lost 5 bases and J lost 9, with 10 bases in between. Germline V gene sequence: CDR1 MNHEY, CDR2 SVGAGI. CDR3 bases: TGTGCCAGCAGTAGTGCCACCAGCTACACCTTC. As protein: CASSSATSYTF.

V is TRBV6-5 and J is TRBJ1-4; D call uncertain. The CDR3 is 15 residues long. V shed 0 bases and J shed 5 bases, with 10 bases lying between them. CDR1 and CDR2 (germline): MNHEY, SVGAGI. The CDR3 loop reads CASSYSRWTNEKLFF. CDR3 sequence (DNA): TGTGCCAGCAGTTACTCAAGGTGGACGAATGAAAAACTGTTTTTT.

This clone was found once. V usage is TRBV5-6 and J usage is TRBJ2-7, with D tentatively TRBD1 or TRBD2 (6 bases each). V was cut by 0 bases and J by 0 bases, with 10 bases left in between. The CDR3 runs 15 residues. Germline V gene data show CDR1 as SGHDT and CDR2 as YYEEEE. The CDR3 is CASSLGGGSSYEQYF. In nucleotides, the CDR3 is TGTGCCAGCAGCTTGGGAGGGGGGAGCTCCTACGAGCAGTACTTC.